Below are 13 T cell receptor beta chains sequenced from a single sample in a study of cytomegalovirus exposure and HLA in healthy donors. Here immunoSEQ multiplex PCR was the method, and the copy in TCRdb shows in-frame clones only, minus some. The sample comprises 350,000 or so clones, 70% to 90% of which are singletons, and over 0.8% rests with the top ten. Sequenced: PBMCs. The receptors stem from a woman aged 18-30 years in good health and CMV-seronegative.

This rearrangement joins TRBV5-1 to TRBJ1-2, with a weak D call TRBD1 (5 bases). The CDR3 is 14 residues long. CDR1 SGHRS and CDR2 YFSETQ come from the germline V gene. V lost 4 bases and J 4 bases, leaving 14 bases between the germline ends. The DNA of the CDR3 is TGCGCCAGCAGCATAGGGGAGGGTCGCTATGGCTACACCTTC. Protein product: CASSIGEGRYGYTF.

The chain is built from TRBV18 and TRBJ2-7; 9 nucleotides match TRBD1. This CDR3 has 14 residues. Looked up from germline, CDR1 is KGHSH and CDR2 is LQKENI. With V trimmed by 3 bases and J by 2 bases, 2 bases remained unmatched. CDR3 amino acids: CASSPDRGTYEQYF. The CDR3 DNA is TGTGCCAGCTCACCTGACAGGGGGACCTACGAGCAGTACTTC.

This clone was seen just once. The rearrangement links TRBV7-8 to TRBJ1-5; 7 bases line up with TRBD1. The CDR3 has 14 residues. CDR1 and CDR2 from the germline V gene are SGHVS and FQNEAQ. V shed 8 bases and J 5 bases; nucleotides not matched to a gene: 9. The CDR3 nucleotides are TGTGCCAGCGACCCCGACAGGGTAGATCAGCCCCAGCATTTT. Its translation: CASDPDRVDQPQHF.

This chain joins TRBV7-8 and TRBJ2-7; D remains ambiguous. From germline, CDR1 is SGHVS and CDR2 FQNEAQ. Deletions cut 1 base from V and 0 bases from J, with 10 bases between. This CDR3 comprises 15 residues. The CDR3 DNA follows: TGTGCCAGCAGCTTAGGGCTGGGCCGCTCCTACGAGCAGTACTTC. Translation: CASSLGLGRSYEQYF. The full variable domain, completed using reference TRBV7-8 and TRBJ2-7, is GAGVSQSPRYKVAKRGQDVALRCDPISGHVSLFWYQQALGQGPEFLTYFQNEAQLDKSGLPSDRFFAERPEGSVSTLKIQRTQQEDSAVYLCASSLGLGRSYEQYFGPGTRLTVT.

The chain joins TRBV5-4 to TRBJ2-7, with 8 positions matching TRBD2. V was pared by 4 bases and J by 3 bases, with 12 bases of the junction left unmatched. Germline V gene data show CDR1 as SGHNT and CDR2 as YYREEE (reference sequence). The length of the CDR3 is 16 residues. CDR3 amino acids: CASSPRSRSGNYEQYF. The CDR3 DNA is TGTGCCAGCAGCCCCCGGTCCCGTAGCGGGAACTACGAGCAGTACTTC.

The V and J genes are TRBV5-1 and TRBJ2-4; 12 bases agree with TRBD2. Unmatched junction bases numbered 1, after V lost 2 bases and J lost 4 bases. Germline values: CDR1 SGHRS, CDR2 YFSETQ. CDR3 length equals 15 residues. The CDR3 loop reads CASSFGLAGKNIQYF. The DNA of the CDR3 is TGCGCCAGCAGCTTTGGACTAGCGGGGAAAAACATTCAGTACTTC.

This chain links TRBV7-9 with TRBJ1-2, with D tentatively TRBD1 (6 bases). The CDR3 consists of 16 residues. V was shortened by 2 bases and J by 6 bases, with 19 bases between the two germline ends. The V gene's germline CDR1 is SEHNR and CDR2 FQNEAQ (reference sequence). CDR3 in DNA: TGTGCCAGCAGCTTAATTACGGTACAGGGATGGAATGGCTACACCTTC. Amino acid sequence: CASSLITVQGWNGYTF.

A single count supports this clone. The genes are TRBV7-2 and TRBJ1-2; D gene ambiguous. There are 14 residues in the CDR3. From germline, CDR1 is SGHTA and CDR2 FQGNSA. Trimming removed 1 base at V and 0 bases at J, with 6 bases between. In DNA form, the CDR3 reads TGTGCCAGCAGCTTAGGACATCCTAACTATGGCTACACCTTC. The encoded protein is CASSLGHPNYGYTF.

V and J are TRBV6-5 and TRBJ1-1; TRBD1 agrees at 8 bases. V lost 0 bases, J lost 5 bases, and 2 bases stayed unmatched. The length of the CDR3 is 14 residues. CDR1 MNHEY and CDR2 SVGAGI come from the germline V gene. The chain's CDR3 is CASSYSTGETEAFF. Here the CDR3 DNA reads TGTGCCAGCAGTTACTCGACAGGGGAGACTGAAGCTTTCTTT.

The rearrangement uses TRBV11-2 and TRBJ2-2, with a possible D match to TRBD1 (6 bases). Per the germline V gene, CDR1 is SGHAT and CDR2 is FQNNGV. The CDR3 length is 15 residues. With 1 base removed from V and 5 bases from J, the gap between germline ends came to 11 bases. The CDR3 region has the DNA TGTGCCAGCAGCTTAGTGGTGGGGGCAACCGGGGAGCTGTTTTTT. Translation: CASSLVVGATGELFF.

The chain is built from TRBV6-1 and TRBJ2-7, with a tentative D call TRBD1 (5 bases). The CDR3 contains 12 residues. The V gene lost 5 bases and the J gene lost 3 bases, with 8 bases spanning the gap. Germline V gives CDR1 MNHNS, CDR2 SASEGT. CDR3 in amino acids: CASSRQNYEQYF. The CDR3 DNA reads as TGTGCCAGCAGTCGACAGAACTACGAGCAGTACTTC.

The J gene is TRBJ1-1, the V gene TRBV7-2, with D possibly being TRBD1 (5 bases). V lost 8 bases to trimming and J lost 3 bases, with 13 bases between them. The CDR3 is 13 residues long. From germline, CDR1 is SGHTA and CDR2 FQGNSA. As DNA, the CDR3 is TGTGCCAGCCGCCCTACAGGAGACACTGAAGCTTTCTTT. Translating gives CASRPTGDTEAFF.

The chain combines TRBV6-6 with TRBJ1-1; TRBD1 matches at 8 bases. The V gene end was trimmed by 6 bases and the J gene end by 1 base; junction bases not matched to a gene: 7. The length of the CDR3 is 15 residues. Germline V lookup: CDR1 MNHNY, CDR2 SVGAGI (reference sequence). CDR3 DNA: TGTGCCAGCAGGGTATACCAGGGGGCGAACACTGAAGCTTTCTTT. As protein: CASRVYQGANTEAFF.